The rows below give T cell receptor beta chains drawn from one sample of a study of blood T cell repertoires in COVID-19. This table comes from immunoSEQ multiplex PCR, and its TCRdb copy is limited to in-frame clones, with some not included. Among 350,000 to 450,000 clones, 85% were seen once, and the ten largest hold approximately 3.6%. The material sequenced was peripheral blood. The receptors come from a woman between 18 and 29 years old with acute or convalescent COVID-19. The CDR3 runs from the conserved cysteine through the conserved F or W. A D gene is named only where the DNA matches it firmly.

d_gene: TRBD2; v_gene: TRBV10-3; j_gene: TRBJ2-1; CDR3nt: TGTGCCATCAGTACGACTAGCGGGAGCAGCGGTGAGCAGTTCTTC; CDR3aa: CAISTTSGSSGEQFF
d_gene: TRBD1; v_gene: TRBV5-6; j_gene: TRBJ1-2; CDR3nt: TGTGCCAGCACCCCCGGGACAGCAATCTATGGCTACACCTTC; CDR3aa: CASTPGTAIYGYTF
d_gene: -; v_gene: TRBV19; j_gene: TRBJ1-6; CDR3nt: TGTGCCAGTAGTATCAGGGTTGGAAATTCACCCCTCCACTTT; CDR3aa: CASSIRVGNSPLHF
d_gene: TRBD1; v_gene: TRBV9; j_gene: TRBJ2-5; CDR3nt: TGTGCCAGCAGCGTAGCGACCCCCACGGGCAGGGGGGAGACCCAGTACTTC; CDR3aa: CASSVATPTGRGETQYF
d_gene: -; v_gene: TRBV9; j_gene: TRBJ1-2; CDR3nt: TGTGCCAGCAGCGTAGGGGGAGGGGGTGTGTATGGCTACACCTTC; CDR3aa: CASSVGGGGVYGYTF
d_gene: TRBD1; v_gene: TRBV7-9; j_gene: TRBJ2-7; CDR3nt: TGTGCCAGCAGCCCTCGACAGGGGGCGCGTGAGCAGTACTTC; CDR3aa: CASSPRQGAREQYF
d_gene: -; v_gene: TRBV27; j_gene: TRBJ2-3; CDR3nt: TGTGCCAGCAGTTTATCGGTTGCGGGGCCCGCCGATACGCAGTATTTT; CDR3aa: CASSLSVAGPADTQYF
d_gene: -; v_gene: TRBV19; j_gene: TRBJ1-6; CDR3nt: TGTGCCAGTAGTATACAGGGACTTTCACCCCTCCACTTT; CDR3aa: CASSIQGLSPLHF
d_gene: -; v_gene: TRBV3-1/TRBV3-2; j_gene: TRBJ1-6; CDR3nt: TGTGCCAGCAGCCAAAGTGAGGGTTCACCCCTCCACTTT; CDR3aa: CASSQSEGSPLHF
d_gene: -; v_gene: TRBV7-3; j_gene: TRBJ1-2; CDR3nt: TGTGCCAGCAGTCCCGCAGGGTCGGCCCTAGTCAGTTGGGGCTACACCTTC; CDR3aa: CASSPAGSALVSWGYTF